This T cell receptor beta chain comes out of a study of T cell responses to AZD1222 COVID-19 vaccine. Germline lookup yields CDR1 SGHTA and CDR2 FQGTGA. This CDR3 is 17 amino acids long. V gave up 4 bases and J gave up 4 bases, with 21 bases separating them. About this clone itself: The target antigen is unknown.

Study-wide results and limits: Vaccine-associated CD4 TCRs spanned spike, dominant at 160-218 and 743-854. Sampling that yielded the repertoires occurred only after the peak T cell response.

Sequencing was performed with immunoSEQ multiplex PCR; in TCRdb, only in-frame clones are kept and a portion is missing. Seen here are approximately 150,000 clones, 85% to 90% observed once, and the top ten hold 4.3%. This sample comprised peripheral blood, obtained 28 days after the second dose of the MenACWY control vaccine. The chain joins TRBV7-3 to TRBJ2-3; a weak D match, TRBD2 (6 bases). The receptor comes from an adult who received the MenACWY meningococcal vaccine as a control. The CDR3, as DNA: TGTGCCAGCAGCTCACCAGCGGGCGGTGGAGGGGCAGATACGCAGTATTTT. Protein product: CASSSPAGGGGADTQYF.